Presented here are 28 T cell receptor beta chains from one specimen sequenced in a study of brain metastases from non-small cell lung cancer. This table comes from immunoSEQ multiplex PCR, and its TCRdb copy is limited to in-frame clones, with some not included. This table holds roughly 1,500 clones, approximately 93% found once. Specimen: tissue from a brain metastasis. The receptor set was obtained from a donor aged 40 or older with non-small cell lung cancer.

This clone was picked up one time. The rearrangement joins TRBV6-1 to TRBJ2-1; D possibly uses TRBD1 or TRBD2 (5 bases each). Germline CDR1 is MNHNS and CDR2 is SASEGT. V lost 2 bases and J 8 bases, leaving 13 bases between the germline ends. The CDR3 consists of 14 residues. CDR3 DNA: TGTGCCAGCAGTGAAATCATGGGGGTGGATGAGCAGTTCTTC. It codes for CASSEIMGVDEQFF.

The CDR3 DNA sequence: TGTGCCAGCAGCCAAGACGAGTGGCTAGCGGGGGGGCCAGGCAATGAGCAGTTCTTC. Residues: CASSQDEWLAGGPGNEQFF. The chain carries TRBV3-1 (or the pseudogene TRBV3-2) and TRBJ2-1; 12 bases are shared with TRBD2. Unmatched junction bases numbered 12, after V lost 0 bases and J lost 6 bases. This CDR3 is built from 19 residues. The V gene's germline CDR1 is LGHDT and CDR2 YNNKEL (reference sequence).

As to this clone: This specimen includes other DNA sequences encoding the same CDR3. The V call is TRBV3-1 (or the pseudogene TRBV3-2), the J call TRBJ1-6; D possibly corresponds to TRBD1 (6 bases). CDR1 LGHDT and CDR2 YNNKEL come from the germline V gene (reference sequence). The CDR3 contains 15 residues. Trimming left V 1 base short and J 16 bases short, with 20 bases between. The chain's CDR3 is CASSQGPVSGAILHF. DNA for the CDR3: TGTGCCAGCAGCCAAGGACCTGTATCAGGGGCAATACTCCACTTT.

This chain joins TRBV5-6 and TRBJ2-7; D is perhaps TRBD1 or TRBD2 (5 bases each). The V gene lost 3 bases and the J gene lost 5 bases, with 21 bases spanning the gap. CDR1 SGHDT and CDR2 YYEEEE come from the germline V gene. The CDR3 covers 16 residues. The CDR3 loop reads CASSSLGDLGSHEQYF. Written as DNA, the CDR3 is TGTGCCAGCAGCTCCCTGGGGGACCTAGGAAGCCACGAGCAGTACTTC.

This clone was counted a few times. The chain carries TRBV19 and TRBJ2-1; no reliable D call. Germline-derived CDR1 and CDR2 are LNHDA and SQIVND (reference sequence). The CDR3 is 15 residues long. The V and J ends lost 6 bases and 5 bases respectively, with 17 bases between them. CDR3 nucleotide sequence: TGTGCCAGTAGCACCCTGAGACAACCGGACAATGAGCAGTTCTTC. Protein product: CASSTLRQPDNEQFF.

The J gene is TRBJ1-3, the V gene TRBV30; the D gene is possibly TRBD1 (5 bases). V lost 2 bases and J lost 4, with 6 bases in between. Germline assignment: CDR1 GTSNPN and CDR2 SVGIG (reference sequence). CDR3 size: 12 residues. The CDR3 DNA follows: TGTGCCTGGAGTTACAGGGGAAACACCATATATTTT. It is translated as CAWSYRGNTIYF.

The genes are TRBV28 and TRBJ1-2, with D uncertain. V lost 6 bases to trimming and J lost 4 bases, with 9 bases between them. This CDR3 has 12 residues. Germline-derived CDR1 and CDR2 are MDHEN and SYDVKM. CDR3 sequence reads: CASSLRSYGYTF. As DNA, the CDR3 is TGTGCCAGCAGCCTCCGGTCCTATGGCTACACCTTC.

CDR3 protein: CASSQDHDGRYGYTF. CDR3 bases: TGTGCCAGCAGCCAAGATCACGACGGGCGGTATGGCTACACCTTC. The chain recombines TRBV3-1 (or the pseudogene TRBV3-2) with TRBJ1-2; D is uncertain. V gave up 0 bases and J gave up 5 bases, with 13 bases separating them. This CDR3 has 15 residues. In germline, CDR1 is LGHDT, CDR2 YNNKEL (reference sequence).

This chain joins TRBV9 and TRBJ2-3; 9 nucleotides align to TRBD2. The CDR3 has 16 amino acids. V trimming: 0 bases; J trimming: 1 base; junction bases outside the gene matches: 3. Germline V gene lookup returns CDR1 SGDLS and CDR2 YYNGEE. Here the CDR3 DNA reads TGTGCCAGCAGCGTAGAAATAGCGGGGGGCACAGATACGCAGTATTTT. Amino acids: CASSVEIAGGTDTQYF.

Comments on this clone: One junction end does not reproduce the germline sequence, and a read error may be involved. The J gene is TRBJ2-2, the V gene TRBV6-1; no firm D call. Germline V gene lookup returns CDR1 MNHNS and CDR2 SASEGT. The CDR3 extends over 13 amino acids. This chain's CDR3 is CANSEINTGELFF. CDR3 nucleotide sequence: TGTGCCAACAGTGAAATCAACACCGGGGAGCTGTTTTTT.

The CDR3 loop reads CASRTRGGENTEAFF. CDR3 in DNA: TGTGCCAGCAGAACCCGAGGGGGGGAGAACACTGAAGCTTTCTTT. V usage is TRBV13 and J usage is TRBJ1-1; TRBD1 is a possible D gene (6 bases). With 6 bases removed from V and 1 base from J, the gap between germline ends came to 15 bases. There are 15 residues in the CDR3. Germline assignment: CDR1 PRHDT and CDR2 FYEKMQ (reference sequence). The whole variable domain, filled in from reference TRBV13 and TRBJ1-1, reads AAGVIQSPRHLIKEKRETATLKCYPIPRHDTVYWYQQGPGQDPQFLISFYEKMQSDKGSIPDRFSAQQFSDYHSELNMSSLELGDSALYFCASRTRGGENTEAFFGQGTRLTVV.

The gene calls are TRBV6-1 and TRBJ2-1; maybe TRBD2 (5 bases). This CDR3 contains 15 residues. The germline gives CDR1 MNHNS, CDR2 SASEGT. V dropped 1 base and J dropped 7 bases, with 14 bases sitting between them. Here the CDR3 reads CASSEGGPPRNEQFF. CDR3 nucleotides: TGTGCCAGCAGTGAAGGAGGGCCCCCAAGGAATGAGCAGTTCTTC.

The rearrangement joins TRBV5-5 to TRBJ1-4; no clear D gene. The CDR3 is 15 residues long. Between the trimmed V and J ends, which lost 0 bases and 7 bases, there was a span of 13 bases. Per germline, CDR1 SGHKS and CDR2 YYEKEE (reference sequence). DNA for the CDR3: TGTGCCAGCAGCTTGGCCGGACTTTCGGGTGAAAAACTGTTTTTT. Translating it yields CASSLAGLSGEKLFF.

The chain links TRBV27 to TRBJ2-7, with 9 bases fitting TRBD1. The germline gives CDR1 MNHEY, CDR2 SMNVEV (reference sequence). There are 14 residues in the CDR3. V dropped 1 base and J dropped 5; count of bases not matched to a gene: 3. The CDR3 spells CASSLLGTGNEQYF. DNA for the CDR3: TGTGCCAGCAGTTTATTGGGGACAGGGAACGAGCAGTACTTC.

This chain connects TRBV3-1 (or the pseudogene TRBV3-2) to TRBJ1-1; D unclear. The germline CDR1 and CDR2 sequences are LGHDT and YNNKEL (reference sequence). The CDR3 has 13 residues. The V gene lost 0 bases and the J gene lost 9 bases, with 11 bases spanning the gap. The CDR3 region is CASSQDVEEKAFF. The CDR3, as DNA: TGTGCCAGCAGCCAAGATGTCGAGGAAAAAGCTTTCTTT.

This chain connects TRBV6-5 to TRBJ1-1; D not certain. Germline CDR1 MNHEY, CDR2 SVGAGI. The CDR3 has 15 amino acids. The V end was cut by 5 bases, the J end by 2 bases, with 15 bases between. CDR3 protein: CASSLLGSGNTEAFF. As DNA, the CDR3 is TGTGCCAGCAGTCTCCTGGGGTCGGGAAACACTGAAGCTTTCTTT.

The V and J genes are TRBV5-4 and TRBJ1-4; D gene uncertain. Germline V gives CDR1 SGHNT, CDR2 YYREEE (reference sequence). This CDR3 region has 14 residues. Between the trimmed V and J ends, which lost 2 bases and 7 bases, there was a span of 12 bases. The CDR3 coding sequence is TGTGCCAGCAGCTTAGAACCTCAGGCTGAAAAACTGTTTTTT. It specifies CASSLEPQAEKLFF.

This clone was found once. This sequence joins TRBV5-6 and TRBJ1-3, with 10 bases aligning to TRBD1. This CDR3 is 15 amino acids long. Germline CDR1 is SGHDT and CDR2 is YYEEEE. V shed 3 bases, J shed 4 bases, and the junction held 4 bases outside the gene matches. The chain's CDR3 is CASSWGQGLGNTIYF. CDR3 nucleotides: TGTGCCAGCAGCTGGGGACAGGGGCTCGGAAACACCATATATTTT.

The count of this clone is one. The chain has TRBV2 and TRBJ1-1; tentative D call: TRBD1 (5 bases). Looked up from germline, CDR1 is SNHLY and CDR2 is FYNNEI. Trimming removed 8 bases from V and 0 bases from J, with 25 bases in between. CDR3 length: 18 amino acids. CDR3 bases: TGTGCCAGCCATATCAGGTCAGGGCTCCCTTCCATGAACACTGAAGCTTTCTTT. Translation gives CASHIRSGLPSMNTEAFF.

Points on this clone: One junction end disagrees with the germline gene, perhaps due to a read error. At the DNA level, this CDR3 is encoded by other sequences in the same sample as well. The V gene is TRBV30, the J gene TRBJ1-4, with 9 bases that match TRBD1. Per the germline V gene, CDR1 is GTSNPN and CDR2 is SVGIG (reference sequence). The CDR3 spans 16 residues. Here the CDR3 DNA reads TGTGCCTGGAGAAGAGCCCGGGACAGGGTTAATAAAAAACTGTTTTTT. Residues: CAWRRARDRVNKKLFF.

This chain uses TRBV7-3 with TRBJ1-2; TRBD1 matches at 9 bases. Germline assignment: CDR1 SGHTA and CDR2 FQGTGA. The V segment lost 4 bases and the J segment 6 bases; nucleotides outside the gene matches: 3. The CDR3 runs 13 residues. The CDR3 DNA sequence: TGTGCCAGCAGCTCACGGACAGGGGATGGCTACACCTTC. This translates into CASSSRTGDGYTF.

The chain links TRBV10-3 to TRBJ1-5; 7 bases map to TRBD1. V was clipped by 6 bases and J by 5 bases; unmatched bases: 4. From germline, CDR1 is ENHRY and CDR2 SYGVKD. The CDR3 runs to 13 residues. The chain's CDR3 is CAISVDRDQPQHF. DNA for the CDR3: TGTGCCATCAGCGTAGACAGGGATCAGCCCCAGCATTTT.

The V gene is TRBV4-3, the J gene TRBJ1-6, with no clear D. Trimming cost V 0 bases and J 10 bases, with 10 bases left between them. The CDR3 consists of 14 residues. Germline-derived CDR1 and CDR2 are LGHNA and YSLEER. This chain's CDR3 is CASSQDAGWSPLHF. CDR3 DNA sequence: TGCGCCAGCAGCCAAGACGCGGGATGGTCACCCCTCCACTTT.

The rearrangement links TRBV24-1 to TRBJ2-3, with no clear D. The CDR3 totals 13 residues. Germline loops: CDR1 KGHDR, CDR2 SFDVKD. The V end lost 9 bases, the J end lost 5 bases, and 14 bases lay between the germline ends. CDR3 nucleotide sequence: TGTGCCACCGGAATGGGGTACCAAGATACGCAGTATTTT. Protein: CATGMGYQDTQYF.

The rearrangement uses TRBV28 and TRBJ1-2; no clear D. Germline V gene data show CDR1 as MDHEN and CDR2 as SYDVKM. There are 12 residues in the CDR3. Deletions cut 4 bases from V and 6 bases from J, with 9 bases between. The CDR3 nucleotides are TGTGCCAGCAGTTCGGGCCTCGATGGCTACACCTTC. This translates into CASSSGLDGYTF.

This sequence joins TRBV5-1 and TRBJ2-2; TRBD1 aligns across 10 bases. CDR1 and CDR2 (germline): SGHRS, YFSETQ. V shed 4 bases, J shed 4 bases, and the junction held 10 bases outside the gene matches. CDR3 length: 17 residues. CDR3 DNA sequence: TGCGCCAGCAGCAAGGGGACAGGGGAGGGGGGCACCGGGGAGCTGTTTTTT. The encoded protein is CASSKGTGEGGTGELFF. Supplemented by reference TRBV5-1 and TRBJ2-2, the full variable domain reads KAGVTQTPRYLIKTRGQQVTLSCSPISGHRSVSWYQQTPGQGLQFLFEYFSETQRNKGNFPGRFSGRQFSNSRSEMNVSTLELGDSALYLCASSKGTGEGGTGELFFGEGSRLTVL.

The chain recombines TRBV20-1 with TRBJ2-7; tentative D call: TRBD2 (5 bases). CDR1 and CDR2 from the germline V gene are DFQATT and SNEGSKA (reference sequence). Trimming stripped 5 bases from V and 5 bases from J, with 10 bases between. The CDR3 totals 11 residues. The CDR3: CSALRGDEQYF. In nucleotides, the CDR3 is TGCAGTGCTCTCCGGGGTGACGAGCAGTACTTC.

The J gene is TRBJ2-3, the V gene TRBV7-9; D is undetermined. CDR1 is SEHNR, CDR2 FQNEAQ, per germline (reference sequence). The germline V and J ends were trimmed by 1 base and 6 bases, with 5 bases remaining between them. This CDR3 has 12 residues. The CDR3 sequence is CASSLEEDTQYF. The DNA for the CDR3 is TGTGCCAGCAGCTTAGAGGAGGATACGCAGTATTTT. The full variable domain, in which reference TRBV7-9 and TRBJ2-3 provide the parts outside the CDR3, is DTGVSQNPRHKITKRGQNVTFRCDPISEHNRLYWYRQTLGQGPEFLTYFQNEAQLEKSRLLSDRFSAERPKGSFSTLEIQRTEQGDSAMYLCASSLEEDTQYFGPGTRLTVL.